Each of the 2 T cell receptor beta chains below was sequenced from the same sample in a study of regulatory T cells in long-lasting Graves disease. Arm-PCR of CDR3 regions with iRepertoire HTBI primers generated TCR beta libraries. TCRdb passed the multiplex PCR reads through MiXCR, listing each CDR3 protein once. Among around 470,000 distinct CDR3 sequences, around 15% were seen once, and the ten largest hold roughly 15%. As for time point: newly diagnosed GD, antithyroid drugs for less than 3 months. Scientists built the TCR library using RNA that was extracted from PBMCs. This sample was shared with a second study, whose subject was T cells in Graves' hyperthyroidism and ophthalmopathy.

This specimen was peripheral blood mononuclear cells (PBMCs), taken at new diagnosis, from a patient treated with antithyroid drugs. These receptors came from a woman in her fifties or sixties with Graves disease.

CDR3 in amino acids: CASSSGQGKEKLFF. CDR3 nucleotides: TGTGCCAGCAGTAGCGGACAGGGTAAAGAAAAACTGTTTTTT. This chain links TRBV28 with TRBJ1-4; 8 nucleotides match TRBD1. V shed 5 bases and J 8 bases; nucleotides not matched to a gene: 7. This CDR3 contains 14 residues. Germline CDR1 and CDR2: MDHEN and SYDVKM.

The chain carries TRBV5-5 and TRBJ1-2, with D perhaps matching TRBD1 (5 bases). CDR1 and CDR2 from the germline V gene are SGHKS and YYEKEE (reference sequence). V lost 3 bases to trimming and J lost 6 bases, with 18 bases between them. This CDR3 has 15 residues. The CDR3 reads CASSSAASLGDGYTF. DNA of the CDR3: TGTGCCAGCAGCTCGGCGGCCAGTTTAGGGGATGGCTACACCTTC.